The 22 T cell receptor beta chains below all came from one sample that was sequenced in a study of Ad26.COV2.S vaccination and SARS-CoV-2 variants. The table came from immunoSEQ multiplex PCR; TCRdb's copy has only in-frame clones and leaves some out. Of about 350,000 clones detected, approximately 84% appear once; the ten largest clones hold approximately 3.5%. This sample's treatment: roughly 18 received Ad26.COV2.S at low or high dose, single or two shots; about 5 received placebo; per-sample allocation not given. The samples were gathered on day 63 after the first injection of vaccine or placebo. Here the sequenced sample was peripheral blood, taken in a trial of Ad26.COV2.S vaccine versus placebo. The receptors shown here come from a person between 18 and 59 years old who received the Ad26.COV2.S COVID-19 vaccine or a placebo.

This sequence joins TRBV3-1 (or the pseudogene TRBV3-2) and TRBJ2-3, with D possibly TRBD1 on 5 matching bases. This CDR3 spans 15 amino acids. Trimming shortened V by 6 bases and J by 2 bases, and 15 bases separated the two germline ends. CDR1 is LGHDT, CDR2 YNNKEL, per germline (reference sequence). For the CDR3, the DNA is TGTGCCAGCAGTTTAGGGGATCAAAACACAGATACGCAGTATTTT. Translated: CASSLGDQNTDTQYF.

Only a few counts were recorded for this clone. This rearrangement joins TRBV7-9 to TRBJ2-7; 7 nucleotides match TRBD2. The CDR3 contains 12 residues. CDR1 is SEHNR, CDR2 FQNEAQ, per germline (reference sequence). V gave up 10 bases and J gave up 7 bases; unmatched junction bases: 10. The CDR3 DNA reads TGTGCCACCACGGGAGGTGGTTGGGAGCAGTACTTC. This gives the protein CATTGGGWEQYF.

Here the CDR3 DNA reads TGTGCCAGCAGTTTAGGAGGTTATGGCTACACCTTC. It specifies CASSLGGYGYTF. This sequence joins TRBV28 and TRBJ1-2, with D uncertain. This CDR3 spans 12 amino acids. Germline CDR1 and CDR2: MDHEN and SYDVKM. Trimming left V 2 bases short and J 5 bases short, with 6 bases between.

The rearrangement links TRBV28 to TRBJ2-3; tentative D call: TRBD1 (5 bases). Trimming removed 3 bases at V and 0 bases at J, with 19 bases between. Per the germline V gene, CDR1 is MDHEN and CDR2 is SYDVKM. The CDR3 loop spans 18 amino acids. The CDR3 sequence is CASSFVLGLQGSTDTQYF. As DNA, the CDR3 is TGTGCCAGCAGTTTTGTGCTAGGGCTCCAGGGCAGCACAGATACGCAGTATTTT.

This clone occurred many times. V is TRBV7-2 and J is TRBJ1-1, with 8 bases identical to TRBD1. This CDR3 contains 16 residues. Trimming took 7 bases from V and 8 from J; bases not matched to a gene: 18. Germline V lookup: CDR1 SGHTA, CDR2 FQGNSA. This chain's CDR3 is CASNPPARTGFPEAFF. The CDR3 nucleotides read TGTGCCAGCAACCCCCCCGCGAGGACAGGGTTCCCGGAAGCTTTCTTT. The whole variable domain, filled in from reference TRBV7-2 and TRBJ1-1, reads GAGVSQSPSNKVTEKGKDVELRCDPISGHTALYWYRQSLGQGLEFLIYFQGNSAPDKSGLPSDRFSAERTGGSVSTLTIQRTQQEDSAVYLCASNPPARTGFPEAFFGQGTRLTVV.

The chain has TRBV18 and TRBJ2-3; 8 bases agree with TRBD1. The CDR3 consists of 15 residues. The ends lost 4 bases at V and 3 bases at J; junction bases unmatched: 6. Germline assignment: CDR1 KGHSH and CDR2 LQKENI. The CDR3 region is CASSLMTGETDTQYF. The CDR3 DNA sequence: TGTGCCAGCTCACTTATGACAGGGGAAACAGATACGCAGTATTTT.

The chain employs TRBV27 and TRBJ2-7; the D gene is possibly TRBD1 (6 bases). The V and J ends lost 1 base and 2 bases respectively, with 15 bases between them. The CDR3 consists of 16 residues. Germline-derived CDR1 and CDR2 are MNHEY and SMNVEV (reference sequence). This chain's CDR3 is CASSLYALGGPYEQYF. The CDR3, as DNA: TGTGCCAGCAGTTTATACGCCTTAGGGGGACCCTACGAGCAGTACTTC.

The DNA of the CDR3 is TGTGCCAGCAGTGACCTAGCGGAGGGCACAGATACGCAGTATTTT. This gives the protein CASSDLAEGTDTQYF. V gene TRBV2 combines with J gene TRBJ2-3, with 7 bases matching TRBD2. Germline assignment: CDR1 SNHLY and CDR2 FYNNEI. The CDR3 is 15 amino acids. J gave up 1 base and V 3 bases, and 4 bases lay outside the gene matches. The full variable domain, with the rest looked up from reference TRBV2 and TRBJ2-3, is EPEVTQTPSHQVTQMGQEVILRCVPISNHLYFYWYRQILGQKVEFLVSFYNNEISEKSEIFDDQFSVERPDGSNFTLKIRSTKLEDSAMYFCASSDLAEGTDTQYFGPGTRLTVL.

This chain joins TRBV19 and TRBJ2-7; 7 bases fit TRBD1. Germline V CDR1 and CDR2: LNHDA, SQIVND (reference sequence). V trimming: 1 base; J trimming: 0 bases; junction bases outside the gene matches: 3. CDR3 size: 15 residues. The CDR3 nucleotides are TGTGCCAGTAGTATAGCGGGACAGAGCTCCTACGAGCAGTACTTC. This encodes CASSIAGQSSYEQYF.

The count of this clone is one. The rearrangement links TRBV25-1 to TRBJ2-3; no firm D call. The CDR3 consists of 12 residues. Trimming took off 3 bases at V and 14 bases at J, with 15 bases between the two ends. Germline assignment: CDR1 MGHDK and CDR2 SYGVNS. The CDR3 DNA follows: TGTGCCAGCAGTGACGCTATTGAAATGGGGTATTTT. Amino acid sequence: CASSDAIEMGYF.

The rearrangement joins TRBV9 to TRBJ2-7; either TRBD1 or TRBD2 may fit D (5 bases each). V was shortened by 4 bases and J by 2 bases, with 16 bases between the two germline ends. The CDR3 contains 15 residues. The V gene's germline CDR1 is SGDLS and CDR2 YYNGEE. Here the CDR3 reads CASSLSRDGAYEQYF. CDR3 coding DNA: TGTGCCAGCAGCTTATCCCGGGACGGAGCCTACGAGCAGTACTTC.

This clone was seen at least ten times. The rearrangement joins TRBV9 to TRBJ2-7; 10 positions agree with TRBD2. V dropped 0 bases and J dropped 3; count of bases not matched to a gene: 6. Germline loops: CDR1 SGDLS, CDR2 YYNGEE. This CDR3 has 16 residues. CDR3 protein: CASSVDQLAGSYEQYF. The CDR3 bases are TGTGCCAGCAGCGTAGACCAACTAGCGGGAAGCTACGAGCAGTACTTC. The variable domain in full, with the rest retrieved from reference TRBV9 and TRBJ2-7, is DSGVTQTPKHLITATGQRVTLRCSPRSGDLSVYWYQQSLDQGLQFLIQYYNGEERAKGNILERFSAQQFPDLHSELNLSSLELGDSALYFCASSVDQLAGSYEQYFGPGTRLTVT.

Notes on this clone: This same CDR3 is encoded by further DNA sequences in the sample. The rearrangement uses TRBV6-2 or TRBV6-3 and TRBJ1-2; the match to TRBD1 covers 9 bases. CDR3 length: 14 amino acids. CDR1 and CDR2 (germline): MNHEY, SVGEGT. V lost 6 bases to trimming and J lost 8 bases; unmatched junction nucleotides: 10. The CDR3 sequence: CASSSTGGAGGYTF. CDR3 DNA: TGTGCCAGCAGCTCTACAGGGGGCGCAGGCGGCTACACCTTC.

The rearrangement uses TRBV7-2 and TRBJ2-5, with D possibly called TRBD1 or TRBD2 (5 bases each). The CDR3 length is 15 residues. The germline CDR1 and CDR2 sequences are SGHTA and FQGNSA. V was shortened by 8 bases and J by 4 bases, with 20 bases between the two germline ends. The CDR3 DNA sequence: TGTGCCAGCGACACCGGGTCCTCGAGGGGAGAGACCCAGTACTTC. It translates to CASDTGSSRGETQYF.

Here the CDR3 DNA reads TGTGCCAGCAGCTTAGCTGGCGGGAGCTACGAGCAGTACTTC. As protein: CASSLAGGSYEQYF. The V gene is TRBV7-9, the J gene TRBJ2-7; 7 bases are shared with TRBD2. CDR1 is SEHNR, CDR2 FQNEAQ, per germline (reference sequence). The V gene end was trimmed by 0 bases and the J gene end by 3 bases; junction bases not matched to a gene: 2. The CDR3 extends over 14 amino acids.

The genes are TRBV6-1 and TRBJ2-3; D gene ambiguous. Trimming stripped 1 base from V and 2 bases from J, with 7 bases between. Looked up from germline, CDR1 is MNHNS and CDR2 is SASEGT. The CDR3 totals 14 residues. CDR3 DNA: TGTGCCAGCAGTGAAGTCCAGTACACAGATACGCAGTATTTT. It is translated as CASSEVQYTDTQYF.

The V and J genes are TRBV4-3 and TRBJ1-3; D remains ambiguous. Germline assignment: CDR1 LGHNA and CDR2 YSLEER. The CDR3 totals 14 residues. V was shortened by 2 bases and J by 4 bases, with 9 bases between the two germline ends. CDR3 residues: CASSQSVAGNTIYF. CDR3 nucleotide sequence: TGCGCCAGCAGCCAATCCGTAGCCGGAAACACCATATATTTT.

This chain connects TRBV2 to TRBJ2-5; the D is unclear. The V and J ends lost 8 bases and 3 bases respectively, with 13 bases between them. The CDR3 is 13 residues long. Germline V lookup: CDR1 SNHLY, CDR2 FYNNEI. The CDR3 reads CASGRRLEETQYF. CDR3 DNA sequence: TGTGCCAGCGGCCGGCGGCTAGAAGAGACCCAGTACTTC.

The J gene is TRBJ2-1, the V gene TRBV5-6, with D possibly matching TRBD2 (6 bases). V was clipped by 0 bases and J by 6 bases, with 7 bases between them. The CDR3 extends over 13 amino acids. Germline V lookup: CDR1 SGHDT, CDR2 YYEEEE. Here the CDR3 reads CASSLAGGNEQFF. DNA of the CDR3: TGTGCCAGCAGCTTGGCCGGGGGCAATGAGCAGTTCTTC.

The rearrangement uses TRBV12-3 or TRBV12-4 and TRBJ1-6; maybe TRBD1 (5 bases). This CDR3 spans 13 amino acids. Trimming removed 6 bases from V and 8 bases from J, with 11 bases in between. Written as DNA, the CDR3 is TGTGCCAGCAGCGTAATGGGGGATTCACCCCTCCACTTT. This encodes CASSVMGDSPLHF.

Of note for this clone: Other DNA sequences in the same sample also yield this CDR3. V is TRBV30 and J is TRBJ1-1, with D hard to call. This CDR3 has 13 amino acids. Trimming removed 0 bases from V and 5 bases from J, with 10 bases in between. Germline CDR1 GTSNPN, CDR2 SVGIG (reference sequence). For the CDR3, the DNA is TGTGCCTGGAGTGTACTCCGAGGGACTGAAGCTTTCTTT. Translating gives CAWSVLRGTEAFF.

This chain links TRBV4-3 with TRBJ2-3; the D is unclear. The CDR3 totals 13 residues. V was pared by 1 base and J by 5 bases, with 7 bases between. CDR1 is LGHNA and CDR2 is YSLEER in the germline V gene. CDR3 in amino acids: CASSQVYGDTQYF. DNA for the CDR3: TGCGCCAGCAGCCAAGTTTACGGAGATACGCAGTATTTT.